The next 4 T cell receptor beta chains were all read from a single sample in a study of OX40 agonist ivuxolimab in advanced cancers. The protocol was immunoSEQ multiplex PCR, while the TCRdb copy is restricted to in-frame clones and leaves out a portion. Of 75,000 to 80,000 clones detected, approximately 82% appear once; the ten largest clones hold roughly 0.76%. Material: CD4+ or CD8+ T cells sorted from blood, obtained in a trial of the OX40 agonist ivuxolimab. The source is an adult with an advanced solid tumor such as melanoma, head and neck, liver or kidney cancer.

V and J are TRBV6-1 and TRBJ1-3, with 9 bases lining up with TRBD1. Unmatched junction bases numbered 11, after V lost 7 bases and J lost 7 bases. The CDR3 length is 15 residues. Germline CDR1 reads MNHNS; CDR2 reads SASEGT. The CDR3 region is CASIPGDRDSNTIYF. CDR3 DNA sequence: TGTGCCAGCATCCCCGGGGACAGGGATAGTAACACCATATATTTT.

The chain combines TRBV7-9 with TRBJ2-1, with TRBD2 as a possible D gene (5 bases). V was clipped by 5 bases and J by 5 bases, with 13 bases between them. Germline lookup yields CDR1 SEHNR and CDR2 FQNEAQ (reference sequence). The CDR3 runs 14 residues. CDR3 nucleotide sequence: TGTGCCAGCAGCGCCCTCCGGGAAAACAATGAGCAGTTCTTC. Amino acids: CASSALRENNEQFF.

This clone was observed once. The chain carries TRBV5-6 and TRBJ1-1; no clear D. Trimming cost V 1 base and J 3 bases, with 4 bases left between them. Looked up from germline, CDR1 is SGHDT and CDR2 is YYEEEE. The CDR3 has 12 residues. CDR3 sequence: CASSLFYTEAFF. The CDR3 nucleotides read TGTGCCAGCAGCTTGTTCTACACTGAAGCTTTCTTT.

V is TRBV7-9 and J is TRBJ2-3; D is possibly TRBD2 (5 bases). In germline, CDR1 is SEHNR, CDR2 FQNEAQ (reference sequence). V lost 5 bases to trimming and J lost 5 bases, with 14 bases between them. The CDR3 spans 14 residues. The DNA of the CDR3 is TGTGCCAGCAGCCAGACGATCGGGGAAGATACGCAGTATTTT. Translating gives CASSQTIGEDTQYF. The full variable domain, in which reference TRBV7-9 and TRBJ2-3 provide the parts outside the CDR3, is DTGVSQNPRHKITKRGQNVTFRCDPISEHNRLYWYRQTLGQGPEFLTYFQNEAQLEKSRLLSDRFSAERPKGSFSTLEIQRTEQGDSAMYLCASSQTIGEDTQYFGPGTRLTVL.